Following are 5 T cell receptor beta chains from one sample sequenced in a study of neurological immune-mediated disorders (dated by TCRdb to the late 2010s). Libraries came from 5' RACE. Instrument on record: Illumina HiSeq 2500. Clones were called with MiXCR by TCRdb after fastp trimmed the public reads at Q25, and only in-frame beta chains were retained. Entries are consolidated by CDR3 protein sequence, retaining the most common genes and DNA. The sample table lists over 65,000 distinct CDR3 sequences, around 2.6% of them with a count of one. The ten largest account for 1.1% of the sample. The sample was PBMCs. The receptors stem from a woman aged 25 to 39 with multiple sclerosis.

Points on this clonotype: A read error may explain this, as a much larger clone is one base away. The chain recombines TRBV7-2 with TRBJ2-3; no reliable D call. Germline assignment: CDR1 SGHTA and CDR2 FQGNSA. This CDR3 has 15 amino acids. Trimming stripped 0 bases from V and 5 bases from J, with 12 bases between. The CDR3: CASSLASLDLDTQYF. The CDR3 coding sequence is TGTGCCAGCAGCTTAGCGTCCCTTGACCTAGATACGCAGTATTTT.

This clonotype was detected ten times or more. CDR3 in DNA: TGTGCCAGCAGTGAAGTGGGGGGGGTGTTAGGCATTCAGTACTTC. Residues: CASSEVGGVLGIQYF. The gene calls are TRBV2 and TRBJ2-4; 7 bases fit TRBD2. In germline, CDR1 is SNHLY, CDR2 FYNNEI. The CDR3 is made up of 15 amino acids. J was trimmed by 9 bases and V by 1 base; bases with no gene match: 9.

This clonotype was recorded at least ten times. V is TRBV20-1 and J is TRBJ2-7; TRBD2 might be the D (5 bases). V lost 3 bases to trimming and J lost 2 bases, with 14 bases between them. Germline assignment: CDR1 DFQATT and CDR2 SNEGSKA (reference sequence). The CDR3 is 14 amino acids. CDR3 nucleotide sequence: TGCAGTGCTAGTCGAGGGAAGCCCCCCTACGAGCAGTACTTC. Translating it yields CSASRGKPPYEQYF.

Ten or more counts support this clonotype. The chain combines TRBV24-1 with TRBJ1-1; D call uncertain. V was clipped by 5 bases and J by 0 bases, with 12 bases between them. Germline-derived CDR1 and CDR2 are KGHDR and SFDVKD. This CDR3 is built from 15 residues. The CDR3 region is CATSGAGSLNTEAFF. DNA for the CDR3: TGTGCCACCAGTGGTGCAGGCAGCTTGAACACTGAAGCTTTCTTT.

This clonotype occurred many times. This sequence joins TRBV24-1 and TRBJ2-1, with TRBD2 matching 7 bases. The CDR3 totals 15 residues. Germline V gene data show CDR1 as KGHDR and CDR2 as SFDVKD. V shed 7 bases, J shed 2 bases, and the junction held 7 bases outside the gene matches. The CDR3: CATRGRGETYNEQFF. CDR3 nucleotide sequence: TGTGCCACCAGAGGGAGGGGAGAGACCTACAATGAGCAGTTCTTC.